This record covers a single T cell receptor (beta chain). Its cognate antigen is unknown. The data are from a study of T cell repertoires and Cas9 in healthy adults. Across the study: SpCas9-reactive CD4 and CD8 T cells were characterized for potency, cytotoxicity and lineage.

Repertoires were generated with immunoSEQ multiplex PCR, while TCRdb's copy carries only in-frame clones and drops some. The sample yields approximately 22,000 clones, 90% seen once. This CDR3 comprises 14 residues. Unmatched junction bases numbered 6, after V lost 7 bases and J lost 3 bases. Germline V lookup: CDR1 ENHRY, CDR2 SYGVKD. Points from the study as a whole: In vitro, SpCas9-reactive Tregs were reported to curb effector T cell proliferation and function.

What was sequenced was CD4+ effector T cells (CD127+, CD25-, CD137-, CD154-) from PBMCs; culture status not recorded. The receptor's source is a human donor in good health. The rearrangement uses TRBV10-3 and TRBJ2-3; TRBD2 matches at 8 bases. The CDR3: CAIMGGGRTDTQYF. CDR3 nucleotides: TGTGCCATCATGGGCGGGGGGAGAACAGATACGCAGTATTTT.